The 2 T cell receptor beta chains in this list originate from one sample, sequenced in a study of control samples from healthy donors and cancer patients. Method: immunoSEQ multiplex PCR; TCRdb's copy keeps in-frame clones and lacks some. This table has 79,000 or so clones, 85% to 90% appearing once. Sequencing input: PBMCs. Receptor source: a woman between 45 and 60 years old with colorectal cancer.

V is TRBV25-1 and J is TRBJ1-1; no reliable D call. V was clipped by 2 bases and J by 1 base, with 11 bases between them. The germline CDR1 and CDR2 sequences are MGHDK and SYGVNS. The CDR3 loop spans 15 amino acids. CDR3 nucleotide sequence: TGTGCCAGCAGTGAAAGGGCGGCGGCGAACACTGAAGCTTTCTTT. The encoded protein is CASSERAAANTEAFF.

This chain connects TRBV11-3 to TRBJ2-1, with 8 nucleotides matching TRBD1. Trimming took 3 bases from V and 4 from J; bases not matched to a gene: 5. The CDR3 is 15 residues long. Germline CDR1 and CDR2: SGHNT and YENEEA. CDR3 nucleotides: TGTGCCAGCAGCTTGGGACAGGCGGAATACAATGAGCAGTTCTTC. It specifies CASSLGQAEYNEQFF.